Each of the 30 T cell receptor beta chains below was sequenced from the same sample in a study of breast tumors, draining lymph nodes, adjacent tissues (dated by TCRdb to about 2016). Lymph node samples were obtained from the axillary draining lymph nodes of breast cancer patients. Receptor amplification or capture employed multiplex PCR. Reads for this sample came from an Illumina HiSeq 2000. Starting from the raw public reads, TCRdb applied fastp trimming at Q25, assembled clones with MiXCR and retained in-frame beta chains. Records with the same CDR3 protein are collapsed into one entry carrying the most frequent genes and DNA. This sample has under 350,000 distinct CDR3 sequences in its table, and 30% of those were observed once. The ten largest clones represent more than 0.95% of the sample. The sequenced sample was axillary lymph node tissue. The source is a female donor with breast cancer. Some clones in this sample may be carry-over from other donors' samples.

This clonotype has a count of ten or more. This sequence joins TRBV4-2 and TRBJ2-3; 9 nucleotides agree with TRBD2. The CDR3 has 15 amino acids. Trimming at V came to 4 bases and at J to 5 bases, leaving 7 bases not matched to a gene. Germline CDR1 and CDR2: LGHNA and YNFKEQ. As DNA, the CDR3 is TGTGCCAGCAGCCCCCTACCTAGCGGGGTAGATACGCAGTATTTT. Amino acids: CASSPLPSGVDTQYF.

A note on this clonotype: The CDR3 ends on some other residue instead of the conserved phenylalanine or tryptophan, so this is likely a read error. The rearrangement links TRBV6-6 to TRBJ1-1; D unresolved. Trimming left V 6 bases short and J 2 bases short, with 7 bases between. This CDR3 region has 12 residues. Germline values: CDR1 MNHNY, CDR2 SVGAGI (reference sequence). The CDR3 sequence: CASRDANTEAFS. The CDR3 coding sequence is TGTGCCAGCAGGGACGCCAACACTGAAGCTTTCTCT.

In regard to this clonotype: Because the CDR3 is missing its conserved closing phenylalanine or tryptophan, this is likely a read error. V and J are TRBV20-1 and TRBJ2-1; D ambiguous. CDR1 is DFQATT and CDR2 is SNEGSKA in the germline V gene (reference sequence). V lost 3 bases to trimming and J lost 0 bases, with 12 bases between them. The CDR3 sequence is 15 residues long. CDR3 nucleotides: TGCAGTGCTAGGATGGCCGGAACCTCCTACAATGAGCAGTTCCTC. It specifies CSARMAGTSYNEQFL.

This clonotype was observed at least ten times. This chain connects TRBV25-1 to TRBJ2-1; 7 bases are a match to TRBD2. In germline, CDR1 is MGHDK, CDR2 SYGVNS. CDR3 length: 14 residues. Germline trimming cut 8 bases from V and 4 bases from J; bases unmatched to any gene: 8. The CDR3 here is CASLSGLGYNEQFF. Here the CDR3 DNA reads TGTGCCAGCCTTAGCGGGCTCGGTTACAATGAGCAGTTCTTC.

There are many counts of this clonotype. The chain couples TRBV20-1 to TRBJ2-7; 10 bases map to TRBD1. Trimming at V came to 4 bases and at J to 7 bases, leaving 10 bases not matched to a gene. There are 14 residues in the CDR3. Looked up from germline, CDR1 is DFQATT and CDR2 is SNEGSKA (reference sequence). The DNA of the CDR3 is TGCAGTGCTAACCCCCGACAGGGGGCGGAGGAGCAGTACTTC. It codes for CSANPRQGAEEQYF.

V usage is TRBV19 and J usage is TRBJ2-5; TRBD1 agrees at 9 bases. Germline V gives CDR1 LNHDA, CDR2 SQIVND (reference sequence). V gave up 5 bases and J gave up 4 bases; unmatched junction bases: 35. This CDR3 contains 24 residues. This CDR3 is CASSLRPGGNQPLYCWGQGETQYF. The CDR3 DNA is TGTGCCAGTAGTCTCCGACCCGGAGGCAATCAGCCCCTGTACTGCTGGGGACAGGGAGAGACCCAGTACTTC.

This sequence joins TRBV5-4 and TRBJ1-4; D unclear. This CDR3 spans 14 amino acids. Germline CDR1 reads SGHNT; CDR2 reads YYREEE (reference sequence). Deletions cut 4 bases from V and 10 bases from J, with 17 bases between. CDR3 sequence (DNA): TGTGCCAGCAGCGCTGACACAGCCGGCGTAAAACTGTTTTTT. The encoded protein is CASSADTAGVKLFF.

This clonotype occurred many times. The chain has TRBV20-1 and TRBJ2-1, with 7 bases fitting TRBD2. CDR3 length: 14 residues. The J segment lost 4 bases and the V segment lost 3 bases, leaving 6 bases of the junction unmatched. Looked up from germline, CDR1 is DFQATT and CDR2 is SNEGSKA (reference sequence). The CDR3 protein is CSARGLAVYNEQFF. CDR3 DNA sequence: TGCAGTGCTAGGGGGCTAGCGGTTTACAATGAGCAGTTCTTC.

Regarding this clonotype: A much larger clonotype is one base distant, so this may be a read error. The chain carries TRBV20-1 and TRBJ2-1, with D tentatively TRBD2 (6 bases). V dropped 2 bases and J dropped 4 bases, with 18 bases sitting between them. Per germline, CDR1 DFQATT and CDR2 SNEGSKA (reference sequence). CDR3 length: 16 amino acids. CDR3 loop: CSARMRGETPYNEQFF. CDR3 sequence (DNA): TGCAGTGCTAGAATGCGGGGAGAGACGCCTTACAATGAGCAGTTCTTC.

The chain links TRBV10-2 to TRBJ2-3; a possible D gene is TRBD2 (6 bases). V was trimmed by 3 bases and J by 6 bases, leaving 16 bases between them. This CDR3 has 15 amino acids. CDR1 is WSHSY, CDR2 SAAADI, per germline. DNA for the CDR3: TGCGCCAGCAGTGATCGGACCGGGGGTACGGATACGCAGTATTTT. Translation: CASSDRTGGTDTQYF.

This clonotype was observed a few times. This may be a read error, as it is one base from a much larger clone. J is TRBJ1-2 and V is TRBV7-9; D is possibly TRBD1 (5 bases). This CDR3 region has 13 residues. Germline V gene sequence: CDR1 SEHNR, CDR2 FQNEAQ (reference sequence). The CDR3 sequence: CASSLAAGNGFTF. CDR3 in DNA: TGTGCCAGCAGCTTAGCAGCAGGGAATGGCTTCACCTTC.

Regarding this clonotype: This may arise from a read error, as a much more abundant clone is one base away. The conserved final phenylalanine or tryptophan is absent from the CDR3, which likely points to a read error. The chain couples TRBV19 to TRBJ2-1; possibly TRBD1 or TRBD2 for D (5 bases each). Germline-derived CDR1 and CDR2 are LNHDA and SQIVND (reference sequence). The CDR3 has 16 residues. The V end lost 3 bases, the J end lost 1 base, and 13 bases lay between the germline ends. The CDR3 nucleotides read TGTGCCAGTAGTATCGGGACCGCCGCTTCCTACAATGAGCAGTTCTCC. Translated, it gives CASSIGTAASYNEQFS.

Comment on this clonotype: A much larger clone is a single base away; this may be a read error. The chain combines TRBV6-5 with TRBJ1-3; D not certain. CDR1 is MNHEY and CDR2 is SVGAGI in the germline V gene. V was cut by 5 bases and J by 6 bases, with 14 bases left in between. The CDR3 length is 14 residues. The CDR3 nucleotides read TGTGCCAGCAGTCCGAACCGCCTTTTAAACACCATATATTTT. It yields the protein CASSPNRLLNTIYF.

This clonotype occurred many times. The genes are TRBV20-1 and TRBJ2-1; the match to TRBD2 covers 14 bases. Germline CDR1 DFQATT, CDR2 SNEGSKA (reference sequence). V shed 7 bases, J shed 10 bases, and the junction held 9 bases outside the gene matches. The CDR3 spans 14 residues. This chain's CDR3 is CSGRGTSGSLEQFF. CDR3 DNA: TGCAGTGGTCGCGGGACTAGCGGGAGTTTAGAGCAGTTCTTC.

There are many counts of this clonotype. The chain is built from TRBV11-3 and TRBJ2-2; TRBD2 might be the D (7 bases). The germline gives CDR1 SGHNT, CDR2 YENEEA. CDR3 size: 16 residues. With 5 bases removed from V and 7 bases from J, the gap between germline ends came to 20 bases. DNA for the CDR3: TGTGCCAGCAGCACCCTGACTAAAGGGGGGGTCGGGGAGCTGTTTTTT. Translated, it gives CASSTLTKGGVGELFF.

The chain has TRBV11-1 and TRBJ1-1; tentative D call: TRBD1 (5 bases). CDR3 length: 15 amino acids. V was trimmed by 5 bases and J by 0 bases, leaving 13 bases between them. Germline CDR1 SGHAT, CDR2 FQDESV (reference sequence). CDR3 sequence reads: CASSQAKGLNTEAFF. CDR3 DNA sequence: TGTGCCAGCAGCCAAGCAAAGGGGTTGAACACTGAAGCTTTCTTT. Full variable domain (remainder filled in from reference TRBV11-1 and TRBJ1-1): EAEVAQSPRYKITEKSQAVAFWCDPISGHATLYWYRQILGQGPELLVQFQDESVVDDSQLPKDRFSAERLKGVDSTLKIQPAELGDSAMYLCASSQAKGLNTEAFFGQGTRLTVV.

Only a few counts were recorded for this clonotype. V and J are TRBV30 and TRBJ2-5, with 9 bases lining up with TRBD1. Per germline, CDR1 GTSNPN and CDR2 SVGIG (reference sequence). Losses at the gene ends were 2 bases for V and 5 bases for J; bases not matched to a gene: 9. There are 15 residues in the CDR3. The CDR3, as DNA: TGTGCCTGGAGTAAACCTCGGACAGGGGACGAGACCCAGTACTTC. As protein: CAWSKPRTGDETQYF. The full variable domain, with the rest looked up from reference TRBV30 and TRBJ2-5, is SQTIHQWPATLVQPVGSPLSLECTVEGTSNPNLYWYRQAAGRGLQLLFYSVGIGQISSEVPQNLSASRPQDRQFILSSKKLLLSDSGFYLCAWSKPRTGDETQYFGPGTRLLVL.

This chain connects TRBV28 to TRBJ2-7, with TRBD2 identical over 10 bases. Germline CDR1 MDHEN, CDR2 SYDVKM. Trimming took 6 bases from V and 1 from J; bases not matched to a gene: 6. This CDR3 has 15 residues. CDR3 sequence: CASRRLAGASYEQYF. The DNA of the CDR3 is TGTGCCAGCAGGCGTCTAGCGGGAGCTTCCTACGAGCAGTACTTC.

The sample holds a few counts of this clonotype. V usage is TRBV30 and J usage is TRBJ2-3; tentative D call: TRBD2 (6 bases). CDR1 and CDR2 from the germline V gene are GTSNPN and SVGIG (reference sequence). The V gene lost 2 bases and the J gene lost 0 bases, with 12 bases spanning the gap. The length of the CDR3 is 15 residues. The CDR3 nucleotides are TGTGCCTGGAGTTTGCGGGGTTCTAGCACAGATACGCAGTATTTT. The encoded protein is CAWSLRGSSTDTQYF.

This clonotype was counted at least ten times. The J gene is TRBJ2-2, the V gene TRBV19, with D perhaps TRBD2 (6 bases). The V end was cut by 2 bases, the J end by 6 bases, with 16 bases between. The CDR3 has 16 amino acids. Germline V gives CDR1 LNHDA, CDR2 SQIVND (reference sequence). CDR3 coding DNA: TGTGCCAGTAGTATACGGGGGACCCAACCGGCCGGGGAGCTGTTTTTT. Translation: CASSIRGTQPAGELFF.

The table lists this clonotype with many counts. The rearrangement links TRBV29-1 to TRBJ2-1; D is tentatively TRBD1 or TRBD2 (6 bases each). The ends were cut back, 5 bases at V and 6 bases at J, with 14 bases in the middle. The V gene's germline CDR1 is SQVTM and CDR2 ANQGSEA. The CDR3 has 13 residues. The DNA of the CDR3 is TGCAGCGTTATTGTCAGGGGAGGCAATGAGCAGTTCTTC. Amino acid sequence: CSVIVRGGNEQFF.

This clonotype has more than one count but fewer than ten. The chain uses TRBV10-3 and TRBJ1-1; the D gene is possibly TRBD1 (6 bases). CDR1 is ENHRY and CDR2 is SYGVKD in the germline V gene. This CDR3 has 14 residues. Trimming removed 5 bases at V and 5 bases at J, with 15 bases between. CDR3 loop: CAISIQGLGTEAFF. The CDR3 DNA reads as TGTGCCATCAGTATACAGGGATTGGGGACTGAAGCTTTCTTT.

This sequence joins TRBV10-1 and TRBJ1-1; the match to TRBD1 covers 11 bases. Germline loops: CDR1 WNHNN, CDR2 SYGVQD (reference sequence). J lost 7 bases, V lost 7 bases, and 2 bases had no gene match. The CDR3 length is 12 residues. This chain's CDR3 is CASTGTGGEAFF. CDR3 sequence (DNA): TGCGCCAGCACCGGGACAGGGGGTGAAGCTTTCTTT.

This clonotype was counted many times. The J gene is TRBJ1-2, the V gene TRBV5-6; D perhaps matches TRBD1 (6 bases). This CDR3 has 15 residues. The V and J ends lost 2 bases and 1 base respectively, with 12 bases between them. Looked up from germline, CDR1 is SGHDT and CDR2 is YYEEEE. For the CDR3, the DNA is TGTGCCAGCAGCTTACTACAGGGTAATAACTATGGCTACACCTTC. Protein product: CASSLLQGNNYGYTF.

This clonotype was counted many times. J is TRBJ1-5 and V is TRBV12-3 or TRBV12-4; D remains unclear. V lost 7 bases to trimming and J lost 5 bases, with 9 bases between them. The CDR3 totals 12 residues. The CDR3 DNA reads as TGTGCCAGCACCTCGGGCCATCAGCCCCAGCATTTT. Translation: CASTSGHQPQHF.

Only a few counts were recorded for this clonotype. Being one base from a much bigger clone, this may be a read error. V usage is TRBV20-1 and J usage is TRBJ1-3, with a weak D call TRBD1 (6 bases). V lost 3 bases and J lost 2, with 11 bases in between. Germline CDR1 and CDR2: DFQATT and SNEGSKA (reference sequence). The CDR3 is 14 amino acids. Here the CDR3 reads CSASLTGPGNTIYF. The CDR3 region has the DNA TGCAGTGCTAGTTTAACAGGGCCTGGAAACACCATATATTTT.

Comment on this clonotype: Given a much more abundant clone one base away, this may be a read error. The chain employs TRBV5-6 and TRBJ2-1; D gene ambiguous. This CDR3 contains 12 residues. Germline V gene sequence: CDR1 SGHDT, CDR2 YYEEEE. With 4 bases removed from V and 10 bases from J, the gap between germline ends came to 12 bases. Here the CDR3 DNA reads TGTGCCAGCAGCCCTGCCAATACGGAGCAGTTCTTC. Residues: CASSPANTEQFF.

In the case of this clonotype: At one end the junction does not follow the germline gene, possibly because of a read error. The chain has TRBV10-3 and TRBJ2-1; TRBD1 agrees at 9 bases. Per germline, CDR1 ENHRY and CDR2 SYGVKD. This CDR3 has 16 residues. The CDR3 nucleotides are TGTGCCAGCAGTCCCGGGACAGGGTGGGACAACAATGAGCAGTTCTTC. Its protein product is CASSPGTGWDNNEQFF.

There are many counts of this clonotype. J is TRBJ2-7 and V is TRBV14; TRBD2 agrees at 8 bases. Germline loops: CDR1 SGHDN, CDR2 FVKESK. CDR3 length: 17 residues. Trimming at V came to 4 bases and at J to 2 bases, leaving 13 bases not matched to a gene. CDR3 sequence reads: CASSPGLAVDSPYEQYF. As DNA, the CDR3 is TGTGCCAGCAGCCCCGGACTAGCTGTCGATTCCCCCTACGAGCAGTACTTC.

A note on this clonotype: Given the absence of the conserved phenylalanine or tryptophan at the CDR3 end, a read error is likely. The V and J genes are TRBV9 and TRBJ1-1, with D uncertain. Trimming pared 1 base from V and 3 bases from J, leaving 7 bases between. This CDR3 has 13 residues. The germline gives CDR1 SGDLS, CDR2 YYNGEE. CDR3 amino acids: CASSVRFDTEAFS. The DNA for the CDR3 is TGTGCCAGCAGCGTAAGATTCGACACTGAAGCTTTCTCT.